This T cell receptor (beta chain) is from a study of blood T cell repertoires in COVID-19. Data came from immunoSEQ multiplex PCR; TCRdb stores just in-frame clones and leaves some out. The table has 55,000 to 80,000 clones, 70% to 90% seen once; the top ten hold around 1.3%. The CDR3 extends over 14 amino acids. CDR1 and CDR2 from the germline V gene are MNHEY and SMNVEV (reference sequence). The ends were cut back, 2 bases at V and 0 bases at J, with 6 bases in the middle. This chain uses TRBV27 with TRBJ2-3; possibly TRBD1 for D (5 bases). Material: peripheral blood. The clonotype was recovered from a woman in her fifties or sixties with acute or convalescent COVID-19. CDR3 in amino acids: CASSLDRSTDTQYF. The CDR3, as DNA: TGTGCCAGCAGTTTAGACAGAAGCACAGATACGCAGTATTTT.